The 10 T cell receptor beta chains reported below all come from one sample, sequenced in a study of cytomegalovirus exposure and HLA in healthy donors. Assay used: immunoSEQ multiplex PCR; TCRdb lists only in-frame clones, some missing. The sample records some 340,000 clones, about 90% being singletons. The sequencing input was PBMCs. These TCRs come from a woman aged 30 to 39 in good health and CMV-seropositive.

This chain joins TRBV6-6 and TRBJ2-7; D is possibly TRBD2 (6 bases). Trimming took off 6 bases at V and 4 bases at J, with 16 bases between the two ends. The CDR3 totals 14 residues. Germline V gene data show CDR1 as MNHNY and CDR2 as SVGAGI (reference sequence). The CDR3 sequence: CASSQLARRYEQYF. The CDR3, as DNA: TGTGCCAGCAGCCAACTAGCAAGGAGGTACGAGCAGTACTTC.

The rearrangement links TRBV13 to TRBJ2-1, with no clear D. The CDR3 length is 12 residues. The germline V gene has CDR1 PRHDT and CDR2 FYEKMQ (reference sequence). Deletions cut 0 bases from V and 7 bases from J, with 4 bases between. CDR3 in amino acids: CASSLGQNEQFF. The CDR3 DNA reads as TGTGCCAGCAGCTTAGGCCAGAATGAGCAGTTCTTC.

The gene calls are TRBV28 and TRBJ2-2; tentatively, D is TRBD2 (6 bases). The germline V gene has CDR1 MDHEN and CDR2 SYDVKM. V was cut by 6 bases and J by 5 bases, with 16 bases left in between. This CDR3 has 15 residues. The CDR3 nucleotides read TGTGCCAGCAGCCCGGTTGCGGGACGGACCGGGGAGCTGTTTTTT. It translates to CASSPVAGRTGELFF.

V is TRBV27 and J is TRBJ2-1; perhaps D is TRBD1 or TRBD2 (5 bases each). The CDR3 is made up of 13 amino acids. In germline, CDR1 is MNHEY, CDR2 SMNVEV (reference sequence). Trimming took 4 bases from V and 9 from J, leaving 13 bases between them. CDR3 nucleotides: TGTGCCAGCAGTTGGGTCAGTGGGACTGAGCAGTTCTTC. This encodes CASSWVSGTEQFF.

The J gene is TRBJ1-2, the V gene TRBV2; no clear D. Trimming removed 0 bases from V and 4 bases from J, with 9 bases in between. Germline V gene sequence: CDR1 SNHLY, CDR2 FYNNEI. The CDR3 consists of 14 residues. This chain's CDR3 is CASSEAGDFYGYTF. The CDR3 DNA follows: TGTGCCAGCAGTGAAGCGGGAGACTTCTATGGCTACACCTTC.

J is TRBJ1-5 and V is TRBV4-3, with D perhaps matching TRBD1 (6 bases). The CDR3 is made up of 16 amino acids. The ends were cut back, 0 bases at V and 5 bases at J, with 14 bases in the middle. Germline CDR1 LGHNA, CDR2 YSLEER. This CDR3 is CASSQDVGRTDQPQHF. The CDR3 coding sequence is TGCGCCAGCAGCCAAGATGTAGGACGGACAGATCAGCCCCAGCATTTT.

The chain links TRBV4-3 to TRBJ2-3; 9 bases map to TRBD2. The CDR3 totals 15 residues. Germline V lookup: CDR1 LGHNA, CDR2 YSLEER. J was trimmed by 4 bases and V by 4 bases; bases with no gene match: 6. The CDR3 DNA reads TGCGCCAGCAGCCTTAGCGGGGGTGGGGCAGATACGCAGTATTTT. This gives the protein CASSLSGGGADTQYF.

The chain joins TRBV5-1 to TRBJ2-3; 7 bases agree with TRBD1. The V gene end was trimmed by 4 bases and the J gene end by 3 bases; junction bases not matched to a gene: 8. The CDR3 consists of 15 residues. Germline CDR1 reads SGHRS; CDR2 reads YFSETQ. The CDR3 sequence is CASSTEGARTDTQYF. The CDR3 bases are TGCGCCAGCAGCACAGAGGGGGCTCGGACAGATACGCAGTATTTT.

This chain connects TRBV4-1 to TRBJ2-7, with 8 bases matching TRBD2. The CDR3 has 17 amino acids. Per germline, CDR1 MGHRA and CDR2 YSYEKL. The V gene end was trimmed by 3 bases and the J gene end by 3 bases; junction bases not matched to a gene: 13. The CDR3 nucleotides are TGCGCCAGCAGCCAGACTCAAGTGGTAGCGGGGAGCTACGAGCAGTACTTC. Its translation: CASSQTQVVAGSYEQYF.

This clone was detected once. The chain combines TRBV5-1 with TRBJ1-2; the D is unclear. Trimming cost V 4 bases and J 7 bases, with 20 bases left between them. Germline CDR1 is SGHRS and CDR2 is YFSETQ. CDR3 length: 15 amino acids. CDR3 in DNA: TGCGCCAGCAGCCCCGACCTAATAGTAGACGGTGGCTACACCTTC. Its protein product is CASSPDLIVDGGYTF. The full variable domain, its missing parts supplied by reference TRBV5-1 and TRBJ1-2, is KAGVTQTPRYLIKTRGQQVTLSCSPISGHRSVSWYQQTPGQGLQFLFEYFSETQRNKGNFPGRFSGRQFSNSRSEMNVSTLELGDSALYLCASSPDLIVDGGYTFGSGTRLTVV.